Below are 2 T cell receptor beta chains sequenced from a single sample in a study of control samples from healthy donors and cancer patients. This table comes from immunoSEQ multiplex PCR, and its TCRdb copy is limited to in-frame clones, with some not included. The sample contains about 21,000 clones, 84% of which appear only once. Input material: PBMCs. The source of these receptors is a man between 60 and 75 years old with colorectal cancer.

The V call is TRBV5-4, the J call TRBJ1-4, with 9 bases that match TRBD1. The CDR3 sequence is 16 residues long. The trim removed 2 bases at V and 4 bases at J, leaving 6 bases unmatched. Germline CDR1 and CDR2: SGHNT and YYREEE (reference sequence). The CDR3 nucleotides read TGTGCCAGCAGCTTACCGGGACAGGGTCGTAATGAAAAACTGTTTTTT. Amino acids: CASSLPGQGRNEKLFF.

The chain is built from TRBV3-1 (or the pseudogene TRBV3-2) and TRBJ2-2, with 11 nucleotides matching TRBD2. Germline CDR1 is LGHDT and CDR2 is YNNKEL (reference sequence). V trimming: 1 base; J trimming: 6 bases; junction bases outside the gene matches: 7. CDR3 length equals 17 residues. The CDR3 nucleotides are TGTGCCAGCAGCCAAGGCGGGTCGACTAGCGGGGCCGGGGAGCTGTTTTTT. Translated, it gives CASSQGGSTSGAGELFF.